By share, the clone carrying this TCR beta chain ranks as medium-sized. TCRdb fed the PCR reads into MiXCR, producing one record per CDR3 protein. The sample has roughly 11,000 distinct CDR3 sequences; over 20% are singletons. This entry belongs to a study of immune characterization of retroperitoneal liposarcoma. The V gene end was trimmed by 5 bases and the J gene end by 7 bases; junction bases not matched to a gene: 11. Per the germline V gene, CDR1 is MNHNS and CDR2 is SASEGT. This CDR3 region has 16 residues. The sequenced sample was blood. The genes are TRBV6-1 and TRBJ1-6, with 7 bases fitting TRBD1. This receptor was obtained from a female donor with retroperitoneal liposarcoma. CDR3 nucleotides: TGTGCCAGCAGTTTGGACAGGCCCCTAGAAAATTCACCCCTCCACTTT. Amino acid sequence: CASSLDRPLENSPLHF.